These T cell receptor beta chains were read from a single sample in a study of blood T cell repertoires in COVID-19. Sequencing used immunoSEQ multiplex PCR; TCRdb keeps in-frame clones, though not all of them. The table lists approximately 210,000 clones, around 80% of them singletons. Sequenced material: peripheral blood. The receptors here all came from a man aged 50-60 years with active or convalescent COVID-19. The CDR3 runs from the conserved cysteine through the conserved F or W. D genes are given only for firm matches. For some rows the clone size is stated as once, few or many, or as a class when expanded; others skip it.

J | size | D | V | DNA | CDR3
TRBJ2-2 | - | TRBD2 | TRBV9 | TGTGCCAGCGTGGGAGGGGTGAACGGGGAGCTGTTTTTT | CASVGGVNGELFF
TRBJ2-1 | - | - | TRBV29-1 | TGCAGCGTTGACAGGGGCAATGAGCAGTTCTTC | CSVDRGNEQFF
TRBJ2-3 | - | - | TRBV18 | TGTGCCAGCTCACCTCCTAGCGTAGATACGCAGTATTTT | CASSPPSVDTQYF
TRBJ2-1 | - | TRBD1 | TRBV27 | TGTGCCAGCAGTTTCGGACAGGGGGCCGGTGAGCAGTTCTTC | CASSFGQGAGEQFF
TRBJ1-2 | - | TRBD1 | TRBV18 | TGTGCCAGCTCACCTCCGGGACAGGGATATGGCTACACCTTC | CASSPPGQGYGYTF
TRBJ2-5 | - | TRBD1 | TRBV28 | TGTGCCAGCAGTTTAACCCTACTAGGACAGGAGGAAGAGACCCAGTACTTC | CASSLTLLGQEEETQYF
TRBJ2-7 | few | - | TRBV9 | TGTGCCAGCAGCGTAGACAGCGGCTACGAGCAGTACTTC | CASSVDSGYEQYF
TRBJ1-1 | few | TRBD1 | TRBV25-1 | TGTGCCACCAGACAGGGTATCTCTGAAGCTTTCTTT | CATRQGISEAFF
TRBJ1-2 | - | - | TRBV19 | TGTGCCAGTAGTATTAACGGTGCATTCTATGGCTACACCTTC | CASSINGAFYGYTF
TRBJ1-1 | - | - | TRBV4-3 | TGCGCCAGCAGCCAAGGGGGCTACACTGAAGCTTTCTTT | CASSQGGYTEAFF
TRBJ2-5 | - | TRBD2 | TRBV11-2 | TGTGCCAGCAGCTTAGATAATAGCGGGGGGGCCGGAGAGACCCAGTACTTC | CASSLDNSGGAGETQYF
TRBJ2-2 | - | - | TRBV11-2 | TGTGCCAGCAGCTTAGGCCCAGGGGACGGGAACACCGGGGAGCTGTTTTTT | CASSLGPGDGNTGELFF
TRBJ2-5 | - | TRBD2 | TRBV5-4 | TGTGCCAGCAGCTTGGTGGCGGGGGGCCTCCAAGAGACCCAGTACTTC | CASSLVAGGLQETQYF
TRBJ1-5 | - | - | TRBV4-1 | TGCGCCAGCAGCCAAGTCCCACAGGATAGCAATCAGCCCCAGCATTTT | CASSQVPQDSNQPQHF
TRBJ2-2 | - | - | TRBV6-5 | TGTGCCAGCAGTCCCACCCTTAGTCGGGAGCTGTTTTTT | CASSPTLSRELFF
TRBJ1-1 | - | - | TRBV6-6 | TGTGCCAGCAGCTCACAAAGGGGCAGCCGCGCCGCTGAAGCTTTCTTT | CASSSQRGSRAAEAFF
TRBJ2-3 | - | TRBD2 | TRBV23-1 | TGCGCCAGCAGTCAATCCATCGCGGGAGGGATCACAGATACGCAGTATTTT | CASSQSIAGGITDTQYF
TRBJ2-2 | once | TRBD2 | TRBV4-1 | TGCGCCAGCAGCCGCGGGGGTCCAAACACCGGGGAGCTGTTTTTT | CASSRGGPNTGELFF
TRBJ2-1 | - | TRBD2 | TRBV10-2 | TGCGCCAGCACCGAGCGGGGGTCCTACAATGAGCAGTTCTTC | CASTERGSYNEQFF
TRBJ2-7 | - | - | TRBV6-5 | TGTGCCAGCAGCCGAACAGGCCGGTCCTACGAGCAGTACTTC | CASSRTGRSYEQYF
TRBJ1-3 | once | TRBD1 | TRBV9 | TGTGCCAGCAGCACCACTTGGACAGGCAACACCATATATTTT | CASSTTWTGNTIYF
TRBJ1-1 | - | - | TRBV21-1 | TGTGCCAGCAGCACCCGGGACACCTGTTACATGAACACTGAAGCTTTCTTT | CASSTRDTCYMNTEAFF
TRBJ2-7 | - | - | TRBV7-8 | TGTGCCAGCAGGGAGACAGCCTACGAGCAGTACTTC | CASRETAYEQYF
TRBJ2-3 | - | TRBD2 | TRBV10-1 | TGCGCCAGCAGTGTTGGCGGGGGGTCCACAGATACGCAGTATTTT | CASSVGGGSTDTQYF
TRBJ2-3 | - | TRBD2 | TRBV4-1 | TGCGCCAGCAGCCAAGGGCCCCCGGGAGGGGCGGATACGCAGTATTTT | CASSQGPPGGADTQYF
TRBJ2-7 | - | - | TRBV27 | TGTGCCAGCAATCAGGGGGGACGGCCCTACGAGCAGTACTTC | CASNQGGRPYEQYF
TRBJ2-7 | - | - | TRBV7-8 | TGTGCCAGCAGCTTAGGAGTAACAGCCCACTTC | CASSLGVTAHF
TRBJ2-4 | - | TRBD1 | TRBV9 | TGTGCCAGCAGCGTAGGGATTGGGGCAGGGGGTAACATTCAGTACTTC | CASSVGIGAGGNIQYF
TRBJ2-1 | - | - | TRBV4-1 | TGCGCCAGCAGCGGGGGGGACACCAGGAATGAGCAGTTCTTC | CASSGGDTRNEQFF
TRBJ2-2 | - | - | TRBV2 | TGTGCCAGCAGTGACGCCCAGCGGGTTTACACCGGGGAGCTGTTTTTT | CASSDAQRVYTGELFF
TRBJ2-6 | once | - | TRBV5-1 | TGCGCCAGCAGCTTGGTGCCAGCTGGGGCCAACGTCCTGACTTTC | CASSLVPAGANVLTF
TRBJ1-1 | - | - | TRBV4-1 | TGCGCCAGCAGCCAAGATGGCACTGGACTCTTGGCGTCTGAAGCTTTCTTT | CASSQDGTGLLASEAFF
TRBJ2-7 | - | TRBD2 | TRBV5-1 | TGCGCCAGCAGCGGGGGGGTATACGAGCAGTACTTC | CASSGGVYEQYF